Sequencing of this TCR beta chain was carried out in a study of cytomegalovirus exposure and HLA in healthy donors. Profiled with immunoSEQ multiplex PCR; TCRdb holds only in-frame clones, not every one. Among over 250,000 clones, approximately 86% were seen once, and the ten largest hold less than 1.2%. Trimming took off 4 bases at V and 2 bases at J, with 13 bases between the two ends. This CDR3 region has 14 residues. Germline CDR1 and CDR2: SGDLS and YYNGEE. The sample was PBMCs. This sequence was found in a woman younger than 35 in good health and CMV-seronegative. V is TRBV9 and J is TRBJ2-7; tentatively, D is TRBD1 (5 bases). The CDR3 nucleotides are TGTGCCAGCAGCCCGGCAGGGCCCGCCTACGAGCAGTACTTC. Protein sequence: CASSPAGPAYEQYF.